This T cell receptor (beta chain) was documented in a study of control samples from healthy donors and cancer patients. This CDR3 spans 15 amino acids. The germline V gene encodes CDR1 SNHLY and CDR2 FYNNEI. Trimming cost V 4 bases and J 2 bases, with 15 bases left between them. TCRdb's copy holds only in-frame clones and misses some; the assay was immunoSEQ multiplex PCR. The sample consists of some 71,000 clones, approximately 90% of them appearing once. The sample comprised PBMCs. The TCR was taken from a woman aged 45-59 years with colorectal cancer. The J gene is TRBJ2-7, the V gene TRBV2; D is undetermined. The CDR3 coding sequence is TGTGCCAGCAGTGCAATGAGAGTCTCCGCCTACGAGCAGTACTTC. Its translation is CASSAMRVSAYEQYF.